This TCR beta chain was documented in a study of T cell repertoires in cytomegalovirus infection. TCRdb passed the reads through MiXCR, listing each CDR3 protein once. The sample has 200,000 to 300,000 distinct CDR3 sequences; less than 9.5% are singletons. Study-wide findings and caveats: The ex vivo response was dominated by HLA-C-restricted CMV-specific TCR beta clonotypes. Frequencies of public TCR beta families were cumulated, and this identified carriers of CMV plus the relevant HLA.

This clonotype was counted ten times or more. Its matching antigen is unknown. This clonotype was sampled from a human donor in good health (CMV status not recorded). Some clones in this sample may be carry-over from other donors' samples. The specimen was PBMCs.

The CDR3 DNA reads TGCAGTGCTCCGACCCCTCGTCGGGTAGGAGAGACCCAGTACTTC. This sequence encodes CSAPTPRRVGETQYF. The V and J genes are TRBV20-1 and TRBJ2-5; no clear D gene. V lost 5 bases and J 4 bases, leaving 20 bases between the germline ends. CDR1 and CDR2 from the germline V gene are DFQATT and SNEGSKA (reference sequence). CDR3 size: 15 residues.